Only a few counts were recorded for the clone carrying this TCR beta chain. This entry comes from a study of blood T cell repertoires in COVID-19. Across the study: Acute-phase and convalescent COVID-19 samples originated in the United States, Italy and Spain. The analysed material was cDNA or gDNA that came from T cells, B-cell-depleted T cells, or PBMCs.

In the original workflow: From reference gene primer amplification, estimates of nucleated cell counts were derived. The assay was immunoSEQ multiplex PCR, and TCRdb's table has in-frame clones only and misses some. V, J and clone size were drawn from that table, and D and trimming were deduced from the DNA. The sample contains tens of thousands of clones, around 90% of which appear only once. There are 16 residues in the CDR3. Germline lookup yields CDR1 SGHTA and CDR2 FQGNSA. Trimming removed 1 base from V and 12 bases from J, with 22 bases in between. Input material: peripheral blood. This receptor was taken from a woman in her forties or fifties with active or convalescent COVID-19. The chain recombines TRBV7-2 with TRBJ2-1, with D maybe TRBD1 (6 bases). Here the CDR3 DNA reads TGTGCCAGCAGCTTAGTGGGGACCACCCAAGAACAGGGGCAGTTCTTC. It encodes CASSLVGTTQEQGQFF.